Described below is a single T cell receptor (beta chain) sequence and its context. Its antigen is still unknown. This record belongs to a study of T cell responses to AZD1222 COVID-19 vaccine. Notes on the study in general: Unmutated variant regions are reportedly targeted by nearly half of spike-specific TCRs.

The CDR3 is 13 residues long. Trimming removed 6 bases from V and 3 bases from J, with 10 bases in between. Looked up from germline, CDR1 is MNHNY and CDR2 is SVGAGI (reference sequence). Some clones are missing from TCRdb's copy, which holds only in-frame ones; the method was immunoSEQ multiplex PCR. The sample lists about 73,000 clones; around 89% were seen once. The sequence derives from an adult in good health. The sequences come from peripheral blood, collected on day 0 of AZD1222 vaccination. J is TRBJ2-3 and V is TRBV6-6; tentative D call: TRBD1 (6 bases). CDR3: CASRETGTDTQYF. CDR3 DNA sequence: TGTGCCAGCAGGGAAACAGGGACAGATACGCAGTATTTT.